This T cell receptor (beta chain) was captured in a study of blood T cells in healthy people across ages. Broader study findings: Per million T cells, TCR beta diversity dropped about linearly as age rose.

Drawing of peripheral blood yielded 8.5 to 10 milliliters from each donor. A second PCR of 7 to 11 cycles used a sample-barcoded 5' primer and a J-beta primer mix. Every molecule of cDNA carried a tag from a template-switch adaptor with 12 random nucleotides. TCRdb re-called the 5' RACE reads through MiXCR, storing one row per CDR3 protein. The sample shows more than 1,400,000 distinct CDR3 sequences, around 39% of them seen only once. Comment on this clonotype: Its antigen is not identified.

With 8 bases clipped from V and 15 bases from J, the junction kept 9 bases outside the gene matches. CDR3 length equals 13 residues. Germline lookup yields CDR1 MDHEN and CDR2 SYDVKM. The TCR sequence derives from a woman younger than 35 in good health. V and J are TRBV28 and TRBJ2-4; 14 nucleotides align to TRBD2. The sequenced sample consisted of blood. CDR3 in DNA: TGTGCCAGCGAAGGGACTAGCGGGGGCGAGCGGTACTTC. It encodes CASEGTSGGERYF. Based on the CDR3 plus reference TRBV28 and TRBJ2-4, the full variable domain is DVKVTQSSRYLVKRTGEKVFLECVQDMDHENMFWYRQDPGLGLRLIYFSYDVKMKEKGDIPEGYSVSREKKERFSLILESASTNQTSMYLCASEGTSGGERYFGAGTRLSVL.